This T cell receptor beta chain was recovered during a study of blood T cell repertoires in COVID-19. About the research overall: COVID-19 samples, acute and convalescent, were from the United States, Italy and Spain. The analysed material was cDNA or gDNA that came from T cells, B-cell-depleted T cells, or PBMCs.

In the authors' workflow: Estimation of nucleated cell counts was performed using reference gene primer amplification. Using immunoSEQ multiplex PCR, the repertoire was profiled, and TCRdb retains in-frame clones only, with some absent. V and J calls and clone size are given by that table; D and trimming were obtained from the DNA. Of some 82,000 clones listed, around 83% are singletons. In its sample, this clone was seen a few times. The receptor was derived from a man aged 80 or over with active or convalescent COVID-19. Sequences were obtained from peripheral blood.

CDR3 residues: CASSQGTGGNEQYF. Written as DNA, the CDR3 is TGTGCCAGCAGCCAGGGAACAGGGGGAAACGAGCAGTACTTC. The chain combines TRBV3-1 (or the pseudogene TRBV3-2) with TRBJ2-7; 8 bases align to TRBD1. Germline V gene lookup returns CDR1 LGHDT and CDR2 YNNKEL (reference sequence). This CDR3 has 14 amino acids. V gave up 3 bases and J gave up 5 bases; unmatched junction bases: 6.